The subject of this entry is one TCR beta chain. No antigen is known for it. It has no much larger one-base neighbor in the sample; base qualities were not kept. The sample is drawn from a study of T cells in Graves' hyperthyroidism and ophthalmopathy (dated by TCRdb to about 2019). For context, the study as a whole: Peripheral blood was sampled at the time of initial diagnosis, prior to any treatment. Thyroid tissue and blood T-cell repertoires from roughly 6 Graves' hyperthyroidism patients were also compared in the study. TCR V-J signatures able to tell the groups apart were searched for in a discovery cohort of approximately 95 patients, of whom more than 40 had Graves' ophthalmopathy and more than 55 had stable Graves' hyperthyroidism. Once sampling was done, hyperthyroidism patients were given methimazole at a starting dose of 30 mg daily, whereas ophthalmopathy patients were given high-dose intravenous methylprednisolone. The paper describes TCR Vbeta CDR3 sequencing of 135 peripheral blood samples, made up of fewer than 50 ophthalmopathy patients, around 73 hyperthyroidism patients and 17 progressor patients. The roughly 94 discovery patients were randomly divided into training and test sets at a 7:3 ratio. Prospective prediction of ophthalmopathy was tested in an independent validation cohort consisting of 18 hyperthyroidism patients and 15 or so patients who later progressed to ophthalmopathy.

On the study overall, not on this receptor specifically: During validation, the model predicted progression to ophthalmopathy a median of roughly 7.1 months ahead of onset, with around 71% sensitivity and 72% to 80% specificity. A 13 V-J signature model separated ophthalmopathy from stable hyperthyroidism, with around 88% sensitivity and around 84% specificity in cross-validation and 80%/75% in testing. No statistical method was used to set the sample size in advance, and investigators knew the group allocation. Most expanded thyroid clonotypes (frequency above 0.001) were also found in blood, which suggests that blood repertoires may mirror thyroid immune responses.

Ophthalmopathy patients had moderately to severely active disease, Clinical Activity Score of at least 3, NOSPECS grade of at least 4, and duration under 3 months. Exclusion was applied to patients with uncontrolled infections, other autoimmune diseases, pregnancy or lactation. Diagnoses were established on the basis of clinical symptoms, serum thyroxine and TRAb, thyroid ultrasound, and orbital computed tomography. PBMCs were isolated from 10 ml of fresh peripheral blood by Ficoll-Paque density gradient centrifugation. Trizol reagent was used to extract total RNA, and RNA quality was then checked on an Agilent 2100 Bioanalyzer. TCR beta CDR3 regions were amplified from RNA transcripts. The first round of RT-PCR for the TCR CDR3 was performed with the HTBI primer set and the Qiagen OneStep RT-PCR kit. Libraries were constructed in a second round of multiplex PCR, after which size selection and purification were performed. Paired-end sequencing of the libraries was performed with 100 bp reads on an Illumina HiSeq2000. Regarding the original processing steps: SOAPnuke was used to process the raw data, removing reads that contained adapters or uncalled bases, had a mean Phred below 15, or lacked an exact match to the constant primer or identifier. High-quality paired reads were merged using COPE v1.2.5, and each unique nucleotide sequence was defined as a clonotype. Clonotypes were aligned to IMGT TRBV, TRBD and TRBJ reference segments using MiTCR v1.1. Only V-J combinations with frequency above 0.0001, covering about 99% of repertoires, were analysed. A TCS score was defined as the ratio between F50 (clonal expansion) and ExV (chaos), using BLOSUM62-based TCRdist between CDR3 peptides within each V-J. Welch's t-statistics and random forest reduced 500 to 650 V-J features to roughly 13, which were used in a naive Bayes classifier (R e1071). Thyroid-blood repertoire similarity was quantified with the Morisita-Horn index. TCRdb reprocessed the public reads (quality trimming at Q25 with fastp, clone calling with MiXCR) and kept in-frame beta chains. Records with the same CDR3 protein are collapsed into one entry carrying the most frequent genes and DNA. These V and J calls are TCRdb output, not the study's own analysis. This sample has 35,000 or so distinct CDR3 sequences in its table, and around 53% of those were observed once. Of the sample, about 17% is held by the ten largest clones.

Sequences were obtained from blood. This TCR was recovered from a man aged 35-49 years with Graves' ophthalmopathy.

The CDR3 corresponds to CAGAREGAIYGYTF. Here is the DNA: TGTGCTGGTGCTCGAGAGGGCGCTATCTATGGCTACACCTTC. The chain is assembled from TRBV12-5 and TRBJ1-2, with the D gene not confidently named. Trimming takes 11 bases from V and 4 bases from J, and the germline ends sit 20 bases apart. The germline V gene provides CDR1 LGHNT and CDR2 FRNRAP. Including the terminal cysteine and phenylalanine, the CDR3 comprises 14 residues. Only the CDR3 DNA is retained, 42 bases long and in frame from the first base. Outside the CDR3, residues come from the reference TRBV12-5 and TRBJ1-2 proteins, so the full variable domain is: DARVTQTPRHKVTEMGQEVTMRCQPILGHNTVFWYRQTMMQGLELLAYFRNRAPLDDSGMPKDRFSAEMPDATLATLKIQPSEPRDSAVYFCAGAREGAIYGYTFGSGTRLTVV.